The TCR beta chain under discussion was sequenced for a study of read filtering for tumor transcriptome and immune sequencing. About the research overall: By R-ISS, stages I, II and III held approximately 8, 17 and 7 patients. Per sample, TCR-region reads ranged about 4.05 to 11 million by IR-seq, about 80 to 1,400 by RNA-seq.

The library was built from roughly 400 ng RNA with molecular barcoded adaptors for alpha/delta and beta/gamma chains. TCRdb itself ran the reads through MiXCR, one entry per CDR3 protein. Among 37,000 or so distinct CDR3 sequences listed, about an eighth were seen once. Sampling of bone marrow took place during active disease in every patient. There are 17 residues in the CDR3. Per germline, CDR1 MNHNS and CDR2 SASEGT. Losses at the gene ends were 7 bases for V and 1 base for J; bases not matched to a gene: 11. This clonotype was detected ten times or more. The receptor was derived from a donor aged 40 or over with multiple myeloma. The sample was a population of CD138-negative cells sorted from bone marrow. This rearrangement joins TRBV6-1 to TRBJ2-3, with 10 positions matching TRBD2. CDR3 sequence (DNA): TGTGCCAGCACACCCAGTACTGGACTAGCGGGCACAGATACGCAGTATTTT. It specifies CASTPSTGLAGTDTQYF.